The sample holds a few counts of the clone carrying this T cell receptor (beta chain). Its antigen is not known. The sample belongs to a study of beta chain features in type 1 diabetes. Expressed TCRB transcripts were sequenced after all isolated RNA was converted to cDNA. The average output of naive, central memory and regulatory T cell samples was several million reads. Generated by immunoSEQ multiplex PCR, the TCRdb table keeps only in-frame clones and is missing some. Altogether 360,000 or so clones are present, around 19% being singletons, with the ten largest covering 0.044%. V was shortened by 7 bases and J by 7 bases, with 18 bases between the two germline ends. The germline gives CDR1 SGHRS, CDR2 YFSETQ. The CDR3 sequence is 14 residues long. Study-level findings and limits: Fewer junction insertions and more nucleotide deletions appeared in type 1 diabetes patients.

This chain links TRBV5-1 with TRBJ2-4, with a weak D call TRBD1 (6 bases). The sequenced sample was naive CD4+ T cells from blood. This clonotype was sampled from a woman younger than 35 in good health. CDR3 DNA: TGCGCCAGCTCCGGAGGCCAGGGGCACAACATTCAGTACTTC. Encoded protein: CASSGGQGHNIQYF.